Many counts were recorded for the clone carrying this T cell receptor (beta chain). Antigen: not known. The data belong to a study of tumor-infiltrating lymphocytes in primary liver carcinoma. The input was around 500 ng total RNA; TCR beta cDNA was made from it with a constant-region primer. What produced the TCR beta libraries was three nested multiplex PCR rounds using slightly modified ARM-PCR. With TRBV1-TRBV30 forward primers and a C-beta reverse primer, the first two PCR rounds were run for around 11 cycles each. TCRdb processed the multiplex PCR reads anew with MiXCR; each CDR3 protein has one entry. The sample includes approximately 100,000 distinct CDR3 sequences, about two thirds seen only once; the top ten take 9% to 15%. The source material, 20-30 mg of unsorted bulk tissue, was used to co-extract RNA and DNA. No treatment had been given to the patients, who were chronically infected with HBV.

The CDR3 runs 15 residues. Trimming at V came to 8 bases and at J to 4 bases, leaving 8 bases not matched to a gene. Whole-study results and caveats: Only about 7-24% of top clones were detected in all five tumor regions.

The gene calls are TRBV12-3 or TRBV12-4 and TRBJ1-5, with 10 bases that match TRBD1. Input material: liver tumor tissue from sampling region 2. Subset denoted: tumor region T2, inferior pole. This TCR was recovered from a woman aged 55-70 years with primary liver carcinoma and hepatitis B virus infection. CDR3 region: CASSMTGGRNQPQHF. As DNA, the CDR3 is TGTGCCAGCTCTATGACAGGGGGCCGTAATCAGCCCCAGCATTTT.